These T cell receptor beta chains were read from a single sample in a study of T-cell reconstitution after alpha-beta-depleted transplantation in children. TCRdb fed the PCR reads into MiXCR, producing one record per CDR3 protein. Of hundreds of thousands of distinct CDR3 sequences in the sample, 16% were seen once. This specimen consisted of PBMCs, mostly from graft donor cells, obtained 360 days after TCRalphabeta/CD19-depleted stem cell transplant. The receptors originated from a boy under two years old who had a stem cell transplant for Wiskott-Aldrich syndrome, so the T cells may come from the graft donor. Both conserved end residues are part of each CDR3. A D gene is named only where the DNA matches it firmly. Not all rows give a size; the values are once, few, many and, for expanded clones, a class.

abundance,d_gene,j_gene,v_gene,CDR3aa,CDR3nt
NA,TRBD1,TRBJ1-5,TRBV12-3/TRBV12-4,CASSPRRGEQPQHF,TGTGCCAGCAGTCCCCGCAGGGGGGAACAGCCCCAGCATTTT
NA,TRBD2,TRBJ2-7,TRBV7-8,CASSLNELAGVVYEQYF,TGTGCCAGCAGCTTAAATGAATTAGCGGGAGTTGTCTACGAGCAGTACTTC
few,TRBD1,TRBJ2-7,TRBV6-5,CASSYSGQASYEQYF,TGTGCCAGCAGTTACTCAGGACAGGCCTCCTACGAGCAGTACTTC
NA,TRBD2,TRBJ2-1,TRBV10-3,CAISSGLAGDSFF,TGTGCCATCAGTTCGGGACTAGCGGGAGATTCGTTCTTC
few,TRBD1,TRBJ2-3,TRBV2,CASTWDRGPDTQYF,TGTGCCAGCACTTGGGACAGGGGCCCAGATACGCAGTATTTT
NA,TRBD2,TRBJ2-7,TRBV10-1,CASEGGAGGQPYEQYF,TGCGCCAGCGAAGGGGGGGCGGGAGGACAGCCCTACGAGCAGTACTTC
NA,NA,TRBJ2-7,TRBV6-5,CASSYGWETSREQYF,TGTGCCAGCAGTTACGGGTGGGAGACCTCTCGGGAGCAGTACTTC
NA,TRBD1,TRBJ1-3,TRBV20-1,CSARRGGGPHSGNTIYF,TGCAGTGCAAGACGGGGAGGGGGCCCTCACTCTGGAAACACCATATATTTT
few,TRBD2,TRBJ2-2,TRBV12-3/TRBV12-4,CAGKRTSGAGELFF,TGTGCCGGAAAGAGGACTAGCGGGGCCGGGGAGCTGTTTTTT
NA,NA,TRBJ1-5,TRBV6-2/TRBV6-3,CASSPRDGPHQPQHF,TGTGCCAGCAGCCCCAGGGACGGTCCGCATCAGCCCCAGCATTTT
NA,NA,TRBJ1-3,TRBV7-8,CASNIDNRISGNTIYF,TGTGCCAGCAACATTGATAACCGGATCTCTGGAAACACCATATATTTT
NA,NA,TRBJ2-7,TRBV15,CATSSMDRFSSYEQYF,TGTGCCACCAGCAGCATGGACAGATTTAGCTCCTACGAGCAGTACTTC
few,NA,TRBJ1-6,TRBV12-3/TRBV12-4,CASSQGGLRSPLHF,TGTGCCAGCAGCCAAGGAGGACTGAGGTCACCCCTCCACTTT
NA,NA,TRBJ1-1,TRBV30,CAWNVGTEAFF,TGTGCCTGGAATGTGGGTACTGAAGCTTTCTTT
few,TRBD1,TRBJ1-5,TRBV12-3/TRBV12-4,CASSFTGGFRQPQHF,TGTGCCAGCAGTTTCACAGGGGGCTTCAGGCAGCCCCAGCATTTT
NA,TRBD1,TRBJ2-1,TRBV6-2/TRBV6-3,CASSQFHRGNEQFF,TGTGCCAGCAGTCAATTCCACAGGGGCAATGAGCAGTTCTTC
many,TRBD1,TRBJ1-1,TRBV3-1,CASSPGQGWTEAFF,TGTGCCAGCAGCCCAGGACAGGGCTGGACTGAAGCTTTCTTT
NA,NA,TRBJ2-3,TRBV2,CASKLEVQDTQYF,TGTGCCAGCAAGCTAGAGGTACAAGATACGCAGTATTTT
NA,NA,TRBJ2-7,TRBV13,CASSLDPLRTYEQYF,TGTGCCAGCAGCTTAGATCCCTTAAGGACCTACGAGCAGTACTTC
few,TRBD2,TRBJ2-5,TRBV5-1,CASSLALAGGYQETQYF,TGCGCCAGCAGCTTGGCACTAGCGGGGGGGTATCAAGAGACCCAGTACTTC
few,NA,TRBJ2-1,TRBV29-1,CSVDLSRVYSYNEQFF,TGCAGCGTTGACCTATCTAGGGTCTACTCCTACAATGAGCAGTTCTTC
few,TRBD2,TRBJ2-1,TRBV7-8,CASSLATSGGPSFF,TGTGCCAGCAGCTTAGCGACTAGCGGGGGGCCCTCGTTCTTC
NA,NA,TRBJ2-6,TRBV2,CASTPSEGAYSGANVLTF,TGTGCCAGCACCCCTTCGGAGGGGGCTTACTCTGGGGCCAACGTCCTGACTTTC
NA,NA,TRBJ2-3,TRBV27,CASSQGVSSDTQYF,TGTGCCAGCAGCCAAGGGGTCTCGTCAGATACGCAGTATTTT
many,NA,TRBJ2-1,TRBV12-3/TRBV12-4,CASSLASGGNEQFF,TGTGCCAGCAGTTTAGCATCCGGGGGTAATGAGCAGTTCTTC
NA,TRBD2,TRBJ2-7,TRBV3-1,CASSQGAGVVNEQYF,TGTGCCAGCAGCCAAGGCGCGGGAGTAGTTAACGAGCAGTACTTC
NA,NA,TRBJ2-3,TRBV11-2,CASSLEGNRADTQYF,TGTGCCAGCAGCTTAGAGGGGAATCGAGCAGATACGCAGTATTTT
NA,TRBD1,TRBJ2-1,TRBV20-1,CSARDPQGAFLRGQFF,TGCAGTGCTAGAGATCCCCAGGGGGCCTTTTTACGGGGGCAGTTCTTC
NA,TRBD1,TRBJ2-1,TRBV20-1,CSARAGTGDEQFF,TGCAGTGCTAGAGCGGGAACAGGGGATGAGCAGTTCTTC
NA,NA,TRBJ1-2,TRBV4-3,CASSPEGRRAGYTF,TGCGCCAGCAGCCCAGAGGGACGCCGGGCTGGCTACACCTTC
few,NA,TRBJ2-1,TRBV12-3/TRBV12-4,CASRLGRATEQFF,TGTGCCAGCAGACTTGGCCGGGCTACCGAACAGTTCTTC
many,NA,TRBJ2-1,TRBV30,CAWIPETSAYEQFF,TGTGCCTGGATCCCAGAGACGAGCGCGTATGAGCAGTTCTTC
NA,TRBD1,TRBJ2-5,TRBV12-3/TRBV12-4,CASSLPGQKETQYF,TGTGCCAGCAGCCTGCCGGGACAGAAAGAGACCCAGTACTTC
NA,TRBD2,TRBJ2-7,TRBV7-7,CASSLRLAGPFEEQYF,TGTGCCAGCAGCTTGAGACTAGCGGGGCCATTTGAGGAGCAGTACTTC
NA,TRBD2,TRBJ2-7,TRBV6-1,CASSRGGAVYEQYF,TGTGCCAGCAGCCGCGGGGGGGCGGTATACGAGCAGTACTTC
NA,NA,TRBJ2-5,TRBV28,CASSPPPGVATQYF,TGTGCCAGCAGCCCCCCTCCAGGGGTCGCGACCCAGTACTTC
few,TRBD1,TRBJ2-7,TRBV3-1,CASRSGTGPYEQYF,TGTGCCAGCCGATCCGGGACAGGACCCTACGAGCAGTACTTC
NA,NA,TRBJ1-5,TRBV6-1,CASSQGHRGQPQHF,TGTGCCAGCAGTCAGGGACACCGGGGACAGCCCCAGCATTTT
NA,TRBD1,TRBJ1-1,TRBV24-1,CATSDSGTGGTEAFF,TGTGCCACCAGTGATTCCGGGACAGGGGGCACTGAAGCTTTCTTT
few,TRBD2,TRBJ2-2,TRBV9,CASSAGLAGWNTGELFF,TGTGCCAGCAGCGCGGGACTAGCGGGATGGAACACCGGGGAGCTGTTTTTT
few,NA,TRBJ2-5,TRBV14,CASSQGGRETQYF,TGTGCCAGCAGCCAAGGAGGGCGAGAGACCCAGTACTTC
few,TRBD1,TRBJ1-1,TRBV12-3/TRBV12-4,CASSFWGQAWTNTEAFF,TGTGCCAGCAGTTTTTGGGGACAGGCGTGGACGAACACTGAAGCTTTCTTT
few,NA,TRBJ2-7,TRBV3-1,CASSQGQAYEQYF,TGTGCCAGCAGCCAAGGACAAGCCTACGAGCAGTACTTC
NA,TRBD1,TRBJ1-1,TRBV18,CASLRDRVSEAFF,TGTGCCAGCCTCCGGGACAGGGTCTCTGAAGCTTTCTTT
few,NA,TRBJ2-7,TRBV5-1,CASSLGATGRKIYEQYF,TGCGCCAGCAGCTTGGGGGCCACAGGGAGAAAAATCTACGAGCAGTACTTC
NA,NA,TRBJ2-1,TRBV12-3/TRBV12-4,CASSFWIRDLGRATLNNEQFF,TGTGCCAGCAGTTTCTGGATACGCGACTTGGGCAGGGCCACTTTAAACAATGAGCAGTTCTTC
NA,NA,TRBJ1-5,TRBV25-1,CASGTGTQPQHF,TGTGCCAGCGGAACAGGGACCCAGCCCCAGCATTTT
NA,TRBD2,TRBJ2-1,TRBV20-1,CSARVGLAGDYNEQFF,TGCAGTGCTAGAGTGGGACTAGCGGGAGACTACAATGAGCAGTTCTTC